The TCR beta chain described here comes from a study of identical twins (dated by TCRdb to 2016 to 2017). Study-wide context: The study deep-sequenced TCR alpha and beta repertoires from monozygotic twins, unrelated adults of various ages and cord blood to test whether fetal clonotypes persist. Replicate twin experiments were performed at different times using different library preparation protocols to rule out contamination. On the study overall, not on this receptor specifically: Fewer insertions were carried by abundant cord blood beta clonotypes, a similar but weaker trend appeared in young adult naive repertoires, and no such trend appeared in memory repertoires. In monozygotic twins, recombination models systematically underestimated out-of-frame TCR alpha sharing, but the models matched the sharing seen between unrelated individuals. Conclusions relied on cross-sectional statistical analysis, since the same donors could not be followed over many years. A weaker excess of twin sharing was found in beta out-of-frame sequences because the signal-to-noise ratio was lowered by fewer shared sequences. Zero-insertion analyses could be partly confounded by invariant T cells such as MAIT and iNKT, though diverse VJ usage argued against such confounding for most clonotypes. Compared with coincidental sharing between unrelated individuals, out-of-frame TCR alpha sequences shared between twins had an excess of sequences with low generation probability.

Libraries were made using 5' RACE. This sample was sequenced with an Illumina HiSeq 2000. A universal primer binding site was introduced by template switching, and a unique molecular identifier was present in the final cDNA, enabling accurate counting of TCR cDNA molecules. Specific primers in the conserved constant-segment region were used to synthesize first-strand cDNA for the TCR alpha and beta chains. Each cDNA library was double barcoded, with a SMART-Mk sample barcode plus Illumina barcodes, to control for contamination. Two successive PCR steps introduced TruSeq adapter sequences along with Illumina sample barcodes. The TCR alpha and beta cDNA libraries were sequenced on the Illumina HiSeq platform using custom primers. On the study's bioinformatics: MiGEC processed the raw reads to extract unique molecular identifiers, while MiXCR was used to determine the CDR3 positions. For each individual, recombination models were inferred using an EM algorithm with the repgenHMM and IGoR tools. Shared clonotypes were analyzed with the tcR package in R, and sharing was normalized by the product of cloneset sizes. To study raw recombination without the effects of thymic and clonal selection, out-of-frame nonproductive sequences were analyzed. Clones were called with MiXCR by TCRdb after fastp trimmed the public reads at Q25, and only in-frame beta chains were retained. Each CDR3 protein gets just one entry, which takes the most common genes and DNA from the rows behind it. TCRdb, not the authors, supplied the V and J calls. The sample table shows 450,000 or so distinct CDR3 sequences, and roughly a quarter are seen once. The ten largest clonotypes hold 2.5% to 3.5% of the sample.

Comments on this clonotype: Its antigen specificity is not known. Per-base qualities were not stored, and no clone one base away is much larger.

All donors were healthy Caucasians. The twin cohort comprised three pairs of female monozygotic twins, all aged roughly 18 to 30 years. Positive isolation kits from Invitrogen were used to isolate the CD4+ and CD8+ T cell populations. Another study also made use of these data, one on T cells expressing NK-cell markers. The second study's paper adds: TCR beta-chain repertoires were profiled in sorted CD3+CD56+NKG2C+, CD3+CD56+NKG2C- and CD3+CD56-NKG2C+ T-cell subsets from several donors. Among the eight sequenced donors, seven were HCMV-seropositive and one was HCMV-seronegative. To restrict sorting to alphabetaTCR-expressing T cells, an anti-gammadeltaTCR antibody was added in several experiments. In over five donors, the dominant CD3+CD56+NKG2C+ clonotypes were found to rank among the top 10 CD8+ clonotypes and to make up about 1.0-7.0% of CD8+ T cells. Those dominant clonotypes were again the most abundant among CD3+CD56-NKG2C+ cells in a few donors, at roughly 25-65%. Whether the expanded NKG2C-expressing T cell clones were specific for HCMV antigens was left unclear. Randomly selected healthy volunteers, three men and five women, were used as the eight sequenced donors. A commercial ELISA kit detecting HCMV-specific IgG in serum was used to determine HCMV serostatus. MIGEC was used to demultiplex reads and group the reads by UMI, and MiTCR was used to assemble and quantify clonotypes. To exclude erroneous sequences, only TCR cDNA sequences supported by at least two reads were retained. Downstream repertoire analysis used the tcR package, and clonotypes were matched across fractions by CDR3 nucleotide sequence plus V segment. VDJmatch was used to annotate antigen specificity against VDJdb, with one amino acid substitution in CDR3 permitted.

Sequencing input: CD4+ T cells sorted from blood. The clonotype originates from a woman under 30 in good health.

The sequenced DNA is TGTGCCAGCACCACTGGACTAGCGGCACACAATGAGCAGTTCTTC. Its amino acids are CASTTGLAAHNEQFF. The chain uses TRBV13 and TRBJ2-1; 10 central nucleotides agree with TRBD2. The CDR3 numbers 15 residues from cysteine through phenylalanine. Of all the DNA, just the CDR3 is kept, 45 bases in frame from base 1. The germline V gene encodes CDR1 PRHDT and CDR2 FYEKMQ (reference sequence). Trimming removed 7 bases from V and 5 bases from J; the gene matches leave 8 bases unexplained.